One sample yielded the 12 T cell receptor beta chains listed below, sequenced in a study of CD8+CD57+ T cells in acquired aplastic anemia. Findings and caveats of the study: Lower repertoire diversity than in total CD4+ and CD8+ pools was seen for CD8+CD57+ cells in patients.

Profiling that covered TCR beta VDJ and CDR3 relied on genomic DNA as its template. In TCRdb, the reads were re-called with MiXCR into one record per CDR3 protein. The profile shows 15,000 to 25,000 distinct CDR3 sequences, about 40% of them singletons. Antigen specificity for these receptors is unknown. All sequencing subjects had displayed CD8+CD57+ cell expansion on flow cytometry. Material: CD8+CD57+ T cells sorted from PBMCs. The subset denotes: bead-enriched CD8+CD57+ effector memory T cells from SAA patients. These receptors came from a human donor with aplastic anemia.

With respect to this clonotype: The conserved phenylalanine or tryptophan normally closing the CDR3 is absent here, so this likely arose from a read error. J is TRBJ2-3 and V is TRBV10-1, with TRBD1 matching over 7 bases. CDR1 is WNHNN, CDR2 SYGVQD, per germline (reference sequence). This CDR3 has 18 amino acids. The V and J ends lost 5 bases and 4 bases, in that order; junction bases with no gene match: 18. CDR3 residues: CASSSRVRGQARADTQYL. The CDR3 coding sequence is TGCGCCAGCAGTTCGAGGGTACGCGGACAGGCCCGGGCAGATACGCAGTATCTT.

This chain joins TRBV2 and TRBJ1-4; D possibly corresponds to TRBD1 (5 bases). Trimming cost V 6 bases and J 13 bases, with 18 bases left between them. The length of the CDR3 is 13 residues. The germline CDR1 and CDR2 sequences are SNHLY and FYNNEI. Written as DNA, the CDR3 is TGTGCCAGCAGGCGGGACCTACGAAGATTACTGTTTTTT. Its protein is CASRRDLRRLLFF.

The CDR3: CASSLAGGSGRALFF. The DNA of the CDR3 is TGTGCCAGCAGCTTAGCGGGAGGTAGCGGGAGGGCCTTGTTCTTC. The chain joins TRBV7-9 to TRBJ2-1; 11 nucleotides match TRBD2. With 0 bases clipped from V and 15 bases from J, the junction kept 10 bases outside the gene matches. The germline V gene encodes CDR1 SEHNR and CDR2 FQNEAQ (reference sequence). The CDR3 loop spans 15 amino acids.

This clonotype was counted between two and nine times. The chain joins TRBV19 to TRBJ2-1; 9 positions match TRBD1. V was clipped by 3 bases and J by 6 bases; unmatched bases: 6. The CDR3 totals 15 residues. CDR1 is LNHDA and CDR2 is SQIVND in the germline V gene (reference sequence). The CDR3 DNA reads TGTGCCAGTAGTATCATTGGACAGGGGTCCAATGAGCAGTTCTTC. It translates to CASSIIGQGSNEQFF.

This chain joins TRBV6-5 and TRBJ2-7, with 7 positions matching TRBD2. The germline V gene encodes CDR1 MNHEY and CDR2 SVGAGI. This CDR3 spans 14 amino acids. V shed 4 bases, J shed 6 bases, and the junction held 9 bases outside the gene matches. The DNA of the CDR3 is TGTGCCAGCAGTTTCTGGCGGGAGCAAGCCGAGCAGTACTTC. Translating gives CASSFWREQAEQYF.

The chain recombines TRBV7-9 with TRBJ2-7; D is possibly TRBD2 (5 bases). This CDR3 has 16 amino acids. The V end was cut by 8 bases, the J end by 4 bases, with 24 bases between. Germline CDR1 is SEHNR and CDR2 is FQNEAQ (reference sequence). The CDR3 bases are TGTGCCAGCGGCTCGGCCCCGGGAAAAGGGAATTACGAGCAGTACTTC. This encodes CASGSAPGKGNYEQYF.

This clonotype was seen many times. The chain uses TRBV20-1 and TRBJ2-7; D might be TRBD2 (6 bases). The germline V and J ends were trimmed by 2 bases and 0 bases, with 14 bases remaining between them. CDR1 and CDR2 (germline): DFQATT, SNEGSKA (reference sequence). CDR3 length equals 15 residues. CDR3 residues: CSARTGLQSSYEQYF. CDR3 DNA: TGCAGTGCTAGAACGGGACTGCAGAGCTCCTACGAGCAGTACTTC.

Only a few counts were recorded for this clonotype. This chain connects TRBV5-1 to TRBJ2-2; maybe TRBD1 (6 bases). V lost 3 bases, J lost 0 bases, and 9 bases lay in between. This CDR3 contains 15 residues. The germline V gene has CDR1 SGHRS and CDR2 YFSETQ. DNA for the CDR3: TGCGCCAGCAGCTGGGACACTGCGAACACCGGGGAGCTGTTTTTT. It encodes CASSWDTANTGELFF. Supplemented by reference TRBV5-1 and TRBJ2-2, the full variable domain reads KAGVTQTPRYLIKTRGQQVTLSCSPISGHRSVSWYQQTPGQGLQFLFEYFSETQRNKGNFPGRFSGRQFSNSRSEMNVSTLELGDSALYLCASSWDTANTGELFFGEGSRLTVL.

This sequence joins TRBV29-1 and TRBJ2-1, with a tentative D call TRBD2 (6 bases). V was shortened by 0 bases and J by 9 bases, with 9 bases between the two germline ends. The CDR3 is 12 amino acids. Germline V CDR1 and CDR2: SQVTM, ANQGSEA. CDR3: CSVEDRGFEQFF. The CDR3 DNA is TGCAGCGTTGAAGATCGGGGGTTTGAGCAGTTCTTC.

This clonotype was seen a handful of times. This chain links TRBV20-1 with TRBJ1-1; unclear D gene. CDR1 and CDR2 from the germline V gene are DFQATT and SNEGSKA (reference sequence). V was shortened by 8 bases and J by 7 bases, with 14 bases between the two germline ends. The CDR3 extends over 11 amino acids. This CDR3 reads CSSPWQDEAFF. The CDR3 nucleotides read TGCAGTTCGCCCTGGCAGGATGAAGCTTTCTTT.

This clonotype was recorded a few times. The chain combines TRBV20-1 with TRBJ1-2; TRBD1 aligns across 7 bases. The V gene's germline CDR1 is DFQATT and CDR2 SNEGSKA (reference sequence). J lost 6 bases, V lost 0 bases, and 19 bases had no gene match. This CDR3 spans 18 amino acids. The CDR3 DNA sequence: TGCAGTGCTAGAGATCCCCCCGTTAGCGGGACAGTAACTAATGGCTACACCTTC. Residues: CSARDPPVSGTVTNGYTF.

The chain combines TRBV5-1 with TRBJ1-2, with D unresolved. Germline loops: CDR1 SGHRS, CDR2 YFSETQ. Trimming left V 0 bases short and J 6 bases short, with 12 bases between. This CDR3 is 14 amino acids long. DNA of the CDR3: TGCGCCAGCAGCTTGGCTGCGTCAGGCGATGGCTACACCTTC. Encoded protein: CASSLAASGDGYTF.